This T cell receptor beta chain is drawn from a study of shared clonotypes between healthy human individuals. Study-level information: For every donor, three CD4 naive, three CD4 memory, two CD8 naive and one CD8 memory plates were used. Study-level points and caveats: Sampling was confined to blood; repertoires within tissues likely differ.

Points on this clone: Its target is not known.

As defined, naive CD8 cells were CD45RO-negative and positively selected for CCR7, with terminally differentiated effector memory CD45RA+ cells excluded. Sorted-subset replicate PCR reactions contained roughly 200 ng DNA, corresponding to tens of thousands of T cell genomes. This table comes from immunoSEQ multiplex PCR, and its TCRdb copy is limited to in-frame clones, with some not included. This repertoire shows roughly 570,000 clones, about 98% found once; its top ten account for 0.25% to 0.35%. The CDR3 consists of 15 residues. V trimming: 3 bases; J trimming: 0 bases; junction bases outside the gene matches: 5. The germline V gene encodes CDR1 KGHSH and CDR2 LQKENI.

The rearrangement links TRBV18 to TRBJ2-7; 7 nucleotides align to TRBD2. The sequence derives from a young man in good health. Sample: naive CD8+ T cells sorted from blood. CDR3 amino acids: CASSPTSTSSYEQYF. DNA of the CDR3: TGTGCCAGCTCACCGACTAGCACGAGCTCCTACGAGCAGTACTTC.